Presented here are 5 T cell receptor beta chains from one specimen sequenced in a study of T-cell memory formation after mild COVID-19. MiXCR was run by TCRdb on the 5' RACE reads, yielding one entry per CDR3 protein. The sample contains around 300,000 distinct CDR3 sequences, about an eighth of which appear only once. Sample: PBMCs or a T cell subset sorted from them (not recorded which). The receptors were sampled from a man between 18 and 35 years old who had mild COVID-19 (a few samples of this study predate the infection). Cell type and time point are not known.

The gene calls are TRBV12-3 or TRBV12-4 and TRBJ1-3, with 9 bases fitting TRBD1. The V and J ends lost 6 bases and 9 bases, in that order; junction bases with no gene match: 12. The CDR3 spans 15 residues. CDR3 in DNA: TGTGCCAGCAGCTCGGGCCCGGGACAGGGAGGCACCATATATTTT. Protein product: CASSSGPGQGGTIYF.

The chain carries TRBV2 and TRBJ2-1, with a possible D match to TRBD1 (6 bases). Trimming pared 3 bases from V and 6 bases from J, leaving 15 bases between. Germline V lookup: CDR1 SNHLY, CDR2 FYNNEI. The CDR3 consists of 15 residues. This CDR3 is CASSDRQVELNEQFF. DNA of the CDR3: TGTGCCAGCAGTGATAGACAGGTAGAACTCAATGAGCAGTTCTTC.

V is TRBV4-3 and J is TRBJ2-3; the D gene is possibly TRBD2 (7 bases). The V gene's germline CDR1 is LGHNA and CDR2 YSLEER. The ends were cut back, 1 base at V and 6 bases at J, with 11 bases in the middle. The CDR3 extends over 14 amino acids. The CDR3 sequence: CASSQAGGGDTQYF. CDR3 bases: TGCGCCAGCAGCCAAGCGGGGGGCGGGGATACGCAGTATTTT.

This clonotype appeared a few times. The chain carries TRBV20-1 and TRBJ2-1; TRBD1 agrees at 7 bases. From germline, CDR1 is DFQATT and CDR2 SNEGSKA (reference sequence). This CDR3 spans 13 amino acids. J lost 4 bases, V lost 7 bases, and 7 bases had no gene match. CDR3 loop: CSVPLTGYNEQFF. The DNA of the CDR3 is TGCAGTGTTCCATTGACAGGGTACAATGAGCAGTTCTTC.

The chain recombines TRBV10-3 with TRBJ1-4; unclear D gene. Germline lookup yields CDR1 ENHRY and CDR2 SYGVKD. The CDR3 totals 14 residues. Deletions cut 2 bases from V and 8 bases from J, with 12 bases between. The CDR3 DNA follows: TGTGCCATCAGTGAGCCGGAGCCCGGGGAAAAACTGTTTTTT. Amino acids: CAISEPEPGEKLFF.